The clone carrying this T cell receptor beta chain was picked up one time. This entry is derived from a study of shared clonotypes between healthy human individuals. Study details: The donor group consisted of two women and a few men, aged 18 to 49.

Germline V CDR1 and CDR2: MNHEY, SMNVEV (reference sequence). The CDR3 extends over 16 amino acids. V was trimmed by 2 bases and J by 2 bases, leaving 12 bases between them. Profiled with immunoSEQ multiplex PCR; TCRdb holds only in-frame clones, not every one. The table shows around 1.5 million clones, with under 99% occurring only once. This chain links TRBV27 with TRBJ1-4; D call uncertain. This receptor was obtained from a man in his thirties or forties in good health. The specimen was naive CD4+ T cells sorted from blood. The sample's subset: CD45RA+ positively selected. The CDR3 bases are TGTGCCAGCAGTTTAGACCGGCGGTCTACTAATGAAAAACTGTTTTTT. It translates to CASSLDRRSTNEKLFF.